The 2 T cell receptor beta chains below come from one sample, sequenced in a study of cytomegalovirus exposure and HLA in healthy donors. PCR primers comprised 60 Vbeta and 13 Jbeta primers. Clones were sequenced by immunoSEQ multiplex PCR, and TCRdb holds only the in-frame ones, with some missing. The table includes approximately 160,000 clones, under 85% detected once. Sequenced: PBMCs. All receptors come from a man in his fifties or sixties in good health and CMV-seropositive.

CDR3 residues: CASSMTGGHGREQYF. CDR3 bases: TGTGCCAGCAGCATGACAGGGGGGCACGGGAGGGAGCAGTACTTC. V usage is TRBV11-2 and J usage is TRBJ2-7, with TRBD1 identical over 9 bases. V lost 5 bases, J lost 7 bases, and 12 bases stayed unmatched. The CDR3 length is 15 residues. Germline V gene lookup returns CDR1 SGHAT and CDR2 FQNNGV.

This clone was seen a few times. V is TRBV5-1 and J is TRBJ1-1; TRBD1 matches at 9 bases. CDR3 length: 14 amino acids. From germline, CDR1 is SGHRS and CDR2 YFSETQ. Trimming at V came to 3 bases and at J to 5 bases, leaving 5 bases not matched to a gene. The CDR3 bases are TGCGCCAGCAGCTCTACAGGGGGCAGGACTGAAGCTTTCTTT. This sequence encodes CASSSTGGRTEAFF.